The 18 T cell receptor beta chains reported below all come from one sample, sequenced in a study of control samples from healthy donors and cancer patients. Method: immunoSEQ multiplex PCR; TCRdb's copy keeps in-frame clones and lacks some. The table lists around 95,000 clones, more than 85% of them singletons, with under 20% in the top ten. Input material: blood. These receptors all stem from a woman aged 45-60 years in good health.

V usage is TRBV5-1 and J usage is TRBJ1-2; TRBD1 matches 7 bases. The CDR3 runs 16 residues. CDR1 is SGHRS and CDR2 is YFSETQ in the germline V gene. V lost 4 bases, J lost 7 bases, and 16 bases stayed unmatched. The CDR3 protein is CASSRTGTAKEGGYTF. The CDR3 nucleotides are TGCGCCAGCAGCCGGACCGGGACAGCTAAAGAGGGTGGCTACACCTTC. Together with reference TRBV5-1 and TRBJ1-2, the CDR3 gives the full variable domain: KAGVTQTPRYLIKTRGQQVTLSCSPISGHRSVSWYQQTPGQGLQFLFEYFSETQRNKGNFPGRFSGRQFSNSRSEMNVSTLELGDSALYLCASSRTGTAKEGGYTFGSGTRLTVV.

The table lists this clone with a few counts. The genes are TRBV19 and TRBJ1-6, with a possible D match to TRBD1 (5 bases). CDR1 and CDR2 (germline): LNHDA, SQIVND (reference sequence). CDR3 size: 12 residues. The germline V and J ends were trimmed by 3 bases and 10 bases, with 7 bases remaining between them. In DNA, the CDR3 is TGTGCCAGTAGTATGGGGGTCTCACCCCTCCACTTT. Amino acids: CASSMGVSPLHF. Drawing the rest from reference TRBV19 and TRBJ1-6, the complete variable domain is DGGITQSPKYLFRKEGQNVTLSCEQNLNHDAMYWYRQDPGQGLRLIYYSQIVNDFQKGDIAEGYSVSREKKESFPLTVTSAQKNPTAFYLCASSMGVSPLHFGNGTRLTVT.

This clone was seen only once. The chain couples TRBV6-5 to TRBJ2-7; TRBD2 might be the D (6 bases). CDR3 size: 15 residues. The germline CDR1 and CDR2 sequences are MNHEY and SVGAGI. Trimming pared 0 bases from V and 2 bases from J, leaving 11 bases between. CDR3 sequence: CASSYSTAGTYEQYF. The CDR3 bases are TGTGCCAGCAGTTACTCGACTGCGGGAACCTACGAGCAGTACTTC.

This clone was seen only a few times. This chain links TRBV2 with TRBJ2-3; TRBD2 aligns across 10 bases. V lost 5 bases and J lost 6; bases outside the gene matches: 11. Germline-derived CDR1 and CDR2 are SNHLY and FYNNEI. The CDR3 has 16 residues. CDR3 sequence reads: CASSIYSGGAGDTQYF. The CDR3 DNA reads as TGTGCCAGCAGTATCTACAGCGGGGGGGCCGGGGATACGCAGTATTTT.

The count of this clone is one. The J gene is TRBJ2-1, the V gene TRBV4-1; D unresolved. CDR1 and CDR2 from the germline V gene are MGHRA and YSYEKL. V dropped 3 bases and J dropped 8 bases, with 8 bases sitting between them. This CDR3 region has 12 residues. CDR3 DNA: TGCGCCAGCAGCCATGAAGGAGATGAGCAGTTCTTC. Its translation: CASSHEGDEQFF.

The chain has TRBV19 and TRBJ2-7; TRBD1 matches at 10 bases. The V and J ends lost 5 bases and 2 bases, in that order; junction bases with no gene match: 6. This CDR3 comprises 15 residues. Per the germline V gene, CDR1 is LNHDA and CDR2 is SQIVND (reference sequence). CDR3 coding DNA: TGTGCCAGTAGTGCCCGGGACAGGGGTACCTACGAGCAGTACTTC. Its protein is CASSARDRGTYEQYF.

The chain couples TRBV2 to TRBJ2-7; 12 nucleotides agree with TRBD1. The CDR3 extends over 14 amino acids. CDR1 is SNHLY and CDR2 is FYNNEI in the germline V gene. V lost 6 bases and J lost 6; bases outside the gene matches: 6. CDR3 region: CASREPGQGAEQYF. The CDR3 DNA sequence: TGTGCCAGCAGGGAGCCGGGACAGGGGGCCGAGCAGTACTTC.

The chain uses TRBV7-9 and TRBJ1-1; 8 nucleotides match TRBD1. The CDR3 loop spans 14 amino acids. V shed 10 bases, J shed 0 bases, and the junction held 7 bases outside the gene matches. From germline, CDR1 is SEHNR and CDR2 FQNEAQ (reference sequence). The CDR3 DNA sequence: TGTGCCACCCCCCAGGGGGCAGTGAACACTGAAGCTTTCTTT. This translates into CATPQGAVNTEAFF.

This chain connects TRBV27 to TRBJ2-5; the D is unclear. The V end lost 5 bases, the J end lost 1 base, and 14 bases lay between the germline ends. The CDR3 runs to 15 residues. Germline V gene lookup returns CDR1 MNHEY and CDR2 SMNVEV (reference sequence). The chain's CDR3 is CASSPQVTRQETQYF. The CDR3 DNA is TGTGCCAGCAGTCCCCAAGTAACCCGCCAAGAGACCCAGTACTTC.

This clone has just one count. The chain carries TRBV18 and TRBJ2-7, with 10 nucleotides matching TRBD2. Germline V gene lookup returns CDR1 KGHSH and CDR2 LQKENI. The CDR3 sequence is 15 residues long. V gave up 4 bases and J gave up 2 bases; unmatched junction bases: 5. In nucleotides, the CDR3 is TGTGCCAGCTCACGCGAAAGCGGGGGGGCCTACGAGCAGTACTTC. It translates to CASSRESGGAYEQYF.

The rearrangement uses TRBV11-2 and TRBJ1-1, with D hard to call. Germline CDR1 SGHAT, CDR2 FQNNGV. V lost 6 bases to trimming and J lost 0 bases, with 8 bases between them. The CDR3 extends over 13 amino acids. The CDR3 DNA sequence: TGTGCCAGCAGTGGGGAAATGAACACTGAAGCTTTCTTT. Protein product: CASSGEMNTEAFF.

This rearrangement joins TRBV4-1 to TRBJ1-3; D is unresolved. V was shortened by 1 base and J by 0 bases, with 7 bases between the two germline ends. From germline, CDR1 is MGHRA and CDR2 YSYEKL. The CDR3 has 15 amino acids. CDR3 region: CASSQALDSGNTIYF. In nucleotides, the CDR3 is TGCGCCAGCAGCCAAGCTTTGGACTCTGGAAACACCATATATTTT.

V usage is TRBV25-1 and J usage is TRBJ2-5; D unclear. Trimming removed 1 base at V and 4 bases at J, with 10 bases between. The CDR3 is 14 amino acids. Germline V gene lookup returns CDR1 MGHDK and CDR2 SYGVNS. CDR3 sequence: CASSEWSELETQYF. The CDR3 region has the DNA TGTGCCAGCAGTGAATGGAGCGAATTAGAGACCCAGTACTTC.

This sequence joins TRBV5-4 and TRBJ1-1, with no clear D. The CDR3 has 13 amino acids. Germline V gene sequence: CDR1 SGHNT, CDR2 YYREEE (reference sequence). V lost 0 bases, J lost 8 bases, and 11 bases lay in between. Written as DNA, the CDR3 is TGTGCCAGCAGCTTGGGAGGTACGGGCGAAGCTTTCTTT. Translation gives CASSLGGTGEAFF. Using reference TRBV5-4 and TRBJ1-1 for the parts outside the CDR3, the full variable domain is ETGVTQSPTHLIKTRGQQVTLRCSSQSGHNTVSWYQQALGQGPQFIFQYYREEENGRGNFPPRFSGLQFPNYSSELNVNALELDDSALYLCASSLGGTGEAFFGQGTRLTVV.

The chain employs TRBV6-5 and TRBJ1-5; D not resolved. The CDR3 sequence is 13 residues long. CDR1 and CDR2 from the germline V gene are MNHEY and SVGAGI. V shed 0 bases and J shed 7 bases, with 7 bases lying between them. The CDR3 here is CASSYSNDQPQHF. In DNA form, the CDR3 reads TGTGCCAGCAGTTACTCGAACGACCAGCCCCAGCATTTT.

The CDR3, as DNA: TGTGCCAGCAGTAACTCTAGCGGTCCTTACGAGCAGTACGTC. Translated: CASSNSSGPYEQYV. The chain combines TRBV6-2 or TRBV6-3 with TRBJ2-7; 7 nucleotides align to TRBD2. The CDR3 loop spans 14 amino acids. Per the germline V gene, CDR1 is MNHEY and CDR2 is SVGEGT.

The CDR3 is CSVVSRGAGYTF. The CDR3 nucleotides read TGCAGCGTTGTCAGTCGAGGCGCTGGCTACACCTTC. The chain links TRBV29-1 to TRBJ1-2; D ambiguous. The V and J ends lost 4 bases and 7 bases respectively, with 13 bases between them. The CDR3 length is 12 residues. Germline CDR1 SQVTM, CDR2 ANQGSEA.

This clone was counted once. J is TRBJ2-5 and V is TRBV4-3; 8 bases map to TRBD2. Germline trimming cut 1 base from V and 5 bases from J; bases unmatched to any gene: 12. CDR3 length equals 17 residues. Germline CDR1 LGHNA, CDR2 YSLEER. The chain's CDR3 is CASSQVLVLSGSETQYF. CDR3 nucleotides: TGCGCCAGCAGCCAAGTCCTGGTTCTAAGCGGGAGTGAGACCCAGTACTTC.